This T cell receptor (beta chain) was identified in a study of control samples from healthy donors and cancer patients. The assay was immunoSEQ multiplex PCR, and TCRdb's table has in-frame clones only and misses some. In the table there are 40,000 to 50,000 clones, 85% to 95% of which are singletons. The CDR3 consists of 14 residues. The germline V gene has CDR1 SNHLY and CDR2 FYNNEI. V shed 5 bases, J shed 3 bases, and the junction held 5 bases outside the gene matches. The sequenced material came from PBMCs. This TCR was sampled from a woman in her 50s with head and neck cancer. The chain carries TRBV2 and TRBJ2-7; TRBD2 agrees at 9 bases. This chain's CDR3 is CASSISSGIYEQYF. The DNA of the CDR3 is TGTGCCAGCAGTATTTCTAGCGGGATCTACGAGCAGTACTTC.